This T cell receptor (beta chain) emerged from a study of T cells in Graves' hyperthyroidism and ophthalmopathy. The V and J ends lost 5 bases and 5 bases, in that order; junction bases with no gene match: 8. The germline CDR1 and CDR2 sequences are SGHAT and FQNNGV. CDR3 length equals 14 residues. It was RNA transcripts that yielded the amplified TCR beta CDR3 regions. HTBI primers drove first-round RT-PCR of the TCR CDR3. TCRdb itself ran the multiplex PCR reads through MiXCR, one entry per CDR3 protein. The sample includes about 460,000 distinct CDR3 sequences, roughly 23% of them seen just once. This clonotype was counted ten times or more.

The genes are TRBV11-2 and TRBJ2-5, with 7 bases fitting TRBD2. The clonotype was recovered from a woman in her 70s with Graves' ophthalmopathy. Sequenced material: blood. The CDR3 DNA is TGTGCCAGCAGCCAACTGACTAGCATGGAGACCCAGTACTTC. It translates to CASSQLTSMETQYF.